Here is one T cell receptor (beta chain) with its context. Its antigen is unidentified. Sequencing used immunoSEQ multiplex PCR; TCRdb keeps in-frame clones, though not all of them. The sample shows about 13,000 clones, roughly 86% of them seen only once. Relapse after autologous stem cell transplantation occurred in every patient, and brentuximab vedotin exposure varied. Per the germline V gene, CDR1 is MNHEY and CDR2 is SVGAGI. The germline V and J ends were trimmed by 8 bases and 1 base, with 14 bases remaining between them. This CDR3 region has 14 residues. The record originates from a study of PD-1 blockade in classical Hodgkin lymphoma. Notes on the study in general: The CD4+ diversity rise by C4D1 was clearest in complete responders.

This material consisted of peripheral blood mononuclear cells (PBMCs), taken at baseline. This rearrangement joins TRBV6-5 to TRBJ1-1; D unclear. The source is a human donor with classical Hodgkin lymphoma. Written as DNA, the CDR3 is TGTGCCAGCGAAACCCGACGACCGAACACTGAAGCTTTCTTT. It yields the protein CASETRRPNTEAFF.